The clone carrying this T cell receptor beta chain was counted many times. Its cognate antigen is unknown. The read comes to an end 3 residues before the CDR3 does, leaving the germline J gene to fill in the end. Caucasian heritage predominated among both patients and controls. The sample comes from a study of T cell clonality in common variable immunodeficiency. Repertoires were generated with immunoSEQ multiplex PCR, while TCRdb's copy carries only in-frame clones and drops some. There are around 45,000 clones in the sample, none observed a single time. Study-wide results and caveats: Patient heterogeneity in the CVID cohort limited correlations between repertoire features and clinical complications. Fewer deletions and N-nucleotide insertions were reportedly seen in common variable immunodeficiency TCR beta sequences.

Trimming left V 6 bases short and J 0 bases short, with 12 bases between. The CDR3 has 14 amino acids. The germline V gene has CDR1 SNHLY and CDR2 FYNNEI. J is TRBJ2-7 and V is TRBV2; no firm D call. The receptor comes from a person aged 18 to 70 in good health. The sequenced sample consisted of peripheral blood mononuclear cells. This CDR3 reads CASRETPSSYEQYF. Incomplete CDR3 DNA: TGTGCCAGCAGGGAAACACCGAGCTCCTACGAG. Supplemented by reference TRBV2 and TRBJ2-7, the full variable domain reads EPEVTQTPSHQVTQMGQEVILRCVPISNHLYFYWYRQILGQKVEFLVSFYNNEISEKSEIFDDQFSVERPDGSNFTLKIRSTKLEDSAMYFCASRETPSSYEQYFGPGTRLTVT.